This TCR beta chain came from a study of T cell repertoires in cytomegalovirus infection. As for the study in general: Indications of both CMV infection and matching HLA type were provided by public TCR beta signatures. Overall study results and limits: Cumulated frequencies of public TCR beta families served to identify carriers of CMV plus the relevant HLA. Clonotype analysis showed dominance of the ex vivo response by HLA-C-restricted CMV-specific TCR beta clonotypes.

This clonotype was counted at least ten times. Antigen unknown. TCRdb called the reads again in MiXCR, with one record for every CDR3 protein. The data show roughly 130,000 distinct CDR3 sequences, roughly 9% seen once. The TCR originated in a human donor in good health (CMV status not recorded). Some clones in this sample may be carry-over from other donors' samples. Material: PBMCs.

In DNA form, the CDR3 reads TGTGCCACCAGCAGAGAACTGGGCGGGGGTAATGAGCAGTTCTTC. This gives the protein CATSRELGGGNEQFF. V is TRBV15 and J is TRBJ2-1, with TRBD2 matching over 7 bases. This CDR3 is 15 amino acids long. The V gene end was trimmed by 0 bases and the J gene end by 7 bases; junction bases not matched to a gene: 6. Germline values: CDR1 LNHNV, CDR2 YYDKDF (reference sequence). Looking up the rest from reference TRBV15 and TRBJ2-1 gives the full variable domain: DAMVIQNPRYQVTQFGKPVTLSCSQTLNHNVMYWYQQKSSQAPKLLFHYYDKDFNNEADTPDNFQSRRPNTSFCFLDIRSPGLGDTAMYLCATSRELGGGNEQFFGPGTRLTVL.